This T cell receptor (beta chain) stems from a study of T cells after yellow fever vaccination. A process of 5'RACE template switching, which added a universal primer site and UMIs, was used to make TCR cDNA. TCRdb ran MiXCR on the 5' RACE reads and lists one entry per CDR3 protein. Of about 550,000 distinct CDR3 sequences in the sample, roughly a fifth were seen once. Comment on this clonotype: Its specificity is unknown.

Study-wide results and caveats: Most clones from primary vaccination resurfaced after the booster (approximately 97% CD4, 88% CD8).

The germline V gene has CDR1 MNHEY and CDR2 SVGAGI. Between the trimmed V and J ends, which lost 2 bases and 0 bases, there was a span of 7 bases. The CDR3 is made up of 15 amino acids. The sequencing here drew on PBMCs, taken 15 days after the yellow fever booster vaccination. The TCR comes from a man younger than 40 who received the YFV17D yellow fever vaccine. The chain joins TRBV6-5 to TRBJ2-2; D tentatively reads TRBD1 or TRBD2 (5 bases each). The CDR3 here is CASSYEGPNTGELFF. Here the CDR3 DNA reads TGTGCCAGCAGTTACGAGGGACCGAACACCGGGGAGCTGTTTTTT.